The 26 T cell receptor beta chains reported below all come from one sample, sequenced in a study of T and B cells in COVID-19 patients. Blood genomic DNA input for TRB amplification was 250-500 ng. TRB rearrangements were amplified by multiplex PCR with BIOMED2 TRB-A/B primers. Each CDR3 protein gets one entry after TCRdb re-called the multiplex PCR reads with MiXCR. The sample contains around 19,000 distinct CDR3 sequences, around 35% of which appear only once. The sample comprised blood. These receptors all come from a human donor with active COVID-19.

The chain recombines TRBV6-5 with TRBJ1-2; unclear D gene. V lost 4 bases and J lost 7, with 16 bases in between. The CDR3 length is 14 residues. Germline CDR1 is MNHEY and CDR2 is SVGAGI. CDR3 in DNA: TGTGCCAGCAGTTTTCGGGAGAGACGGTTTGGCTACACCTTC. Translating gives CASSFRERRFGYTF.

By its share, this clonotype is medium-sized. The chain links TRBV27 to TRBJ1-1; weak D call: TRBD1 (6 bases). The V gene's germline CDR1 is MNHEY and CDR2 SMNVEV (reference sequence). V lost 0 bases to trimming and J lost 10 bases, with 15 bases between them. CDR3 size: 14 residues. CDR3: CASSLSWGARRAFF. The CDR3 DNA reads TGTGCCAGCAGTTTATCGTGGGGGGCGCGTAGAGCTTTCTTT.

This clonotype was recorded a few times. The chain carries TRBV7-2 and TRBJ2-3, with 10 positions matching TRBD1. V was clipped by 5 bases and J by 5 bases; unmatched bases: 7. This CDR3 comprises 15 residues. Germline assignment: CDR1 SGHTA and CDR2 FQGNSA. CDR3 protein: CASSVGGQGQDTQYF. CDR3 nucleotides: TGTGCCAGCAGCGTAGGGGGACAGGGGCAAGATACGCAGTATTTT.

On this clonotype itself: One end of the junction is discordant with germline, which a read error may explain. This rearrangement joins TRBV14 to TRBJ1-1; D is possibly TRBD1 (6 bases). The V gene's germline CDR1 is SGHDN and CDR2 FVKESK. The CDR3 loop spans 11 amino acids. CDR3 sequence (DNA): TGTGCCAGCAGCATCCGGGACACCTATATCTTT. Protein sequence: CASSIRDTYIF.

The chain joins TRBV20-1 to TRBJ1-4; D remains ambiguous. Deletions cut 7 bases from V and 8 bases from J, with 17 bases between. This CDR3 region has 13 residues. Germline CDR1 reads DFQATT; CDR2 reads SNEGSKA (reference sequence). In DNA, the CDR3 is TGCAGTGGGGTGTGGAAGCCTGGGGAAAAACTGTTTTTT. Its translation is CSGVWKPGEKLFF.

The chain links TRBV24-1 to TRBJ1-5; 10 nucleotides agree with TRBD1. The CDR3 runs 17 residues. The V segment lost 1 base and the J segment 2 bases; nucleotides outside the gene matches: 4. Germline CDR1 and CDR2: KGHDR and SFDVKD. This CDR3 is CATSDFGTGDGNQPQHF. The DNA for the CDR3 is TGTGCCACCAGTGATTTCGGGACAGGGGATGGCAATCAGCCCCAGCATTTT.

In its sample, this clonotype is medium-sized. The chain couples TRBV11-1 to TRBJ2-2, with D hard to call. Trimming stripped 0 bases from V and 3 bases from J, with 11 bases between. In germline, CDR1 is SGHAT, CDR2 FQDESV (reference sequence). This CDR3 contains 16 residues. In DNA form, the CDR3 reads TGTGCCAGCAGCTTAGCGGTTTATGAGGACACCGGGGAGCTGTTTTTT. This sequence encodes CASSLAVYEDTGELFF.

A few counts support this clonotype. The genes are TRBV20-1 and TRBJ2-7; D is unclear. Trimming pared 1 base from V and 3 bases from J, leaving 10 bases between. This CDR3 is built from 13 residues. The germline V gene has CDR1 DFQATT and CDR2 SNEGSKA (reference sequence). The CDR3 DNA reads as TGCAGTGCTAGAGGTCGAGTAGACTACGAGCAGTACTTC. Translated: CSARGRVDYEQYF.

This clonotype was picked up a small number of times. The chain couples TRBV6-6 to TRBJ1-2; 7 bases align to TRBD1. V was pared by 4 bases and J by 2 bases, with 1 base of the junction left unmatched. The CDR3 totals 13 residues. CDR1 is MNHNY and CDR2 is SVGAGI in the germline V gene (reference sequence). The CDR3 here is CASSLQGNYGYTF. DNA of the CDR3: TGTGCCAGCAGTTTACAGGGGAACTATGGCTACACCTTC.

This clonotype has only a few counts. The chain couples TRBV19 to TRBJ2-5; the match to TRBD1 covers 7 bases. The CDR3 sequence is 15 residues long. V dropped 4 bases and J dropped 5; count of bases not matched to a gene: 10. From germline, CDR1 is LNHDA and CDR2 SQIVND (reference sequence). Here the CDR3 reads CASSTQTGFGETQYF. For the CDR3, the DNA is TGTGCCAGTAGTACCCAGACAGGGTTTGGGGAGACCCAGTACTTC.

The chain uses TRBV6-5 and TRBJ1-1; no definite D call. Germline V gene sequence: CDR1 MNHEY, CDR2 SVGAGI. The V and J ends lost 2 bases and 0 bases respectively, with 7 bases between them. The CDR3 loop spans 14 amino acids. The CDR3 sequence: CASSYVSMNTEAFF. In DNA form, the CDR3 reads TGTGCCAGCAGTTACGTCAGTATGAACACTGAAGCTTTCTTT.

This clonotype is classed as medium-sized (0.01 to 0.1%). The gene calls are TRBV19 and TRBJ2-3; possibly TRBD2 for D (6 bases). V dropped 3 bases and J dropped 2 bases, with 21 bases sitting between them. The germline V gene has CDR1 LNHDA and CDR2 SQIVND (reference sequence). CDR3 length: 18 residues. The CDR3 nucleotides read TGTGCCAGTAGTATGACCGCAAATATGGGGGAGGACACAGATACGCAGTATTTT. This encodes CASSMTANMGEDTDTQYF. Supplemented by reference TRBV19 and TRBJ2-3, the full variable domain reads DGGITQSPKYLFRKEGQNVTLSCEQNLNHDAMYWYRQDPGQGLRLIYYSQIVNDFQKGDIAEGYSVSREKKESFPLTVTSAQKNPTAFYLCASSMTANMGEDTDTQYFGPGTRLTVL.

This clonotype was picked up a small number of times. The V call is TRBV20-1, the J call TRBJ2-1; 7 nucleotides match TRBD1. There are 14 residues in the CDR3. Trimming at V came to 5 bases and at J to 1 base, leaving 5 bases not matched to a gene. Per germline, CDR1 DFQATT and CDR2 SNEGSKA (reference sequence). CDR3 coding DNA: TGCAGTGCTGGTAGGGGGCGATCCTACAATGAGCAGTTCTTC. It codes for CSAGRGRSYNEQFF.

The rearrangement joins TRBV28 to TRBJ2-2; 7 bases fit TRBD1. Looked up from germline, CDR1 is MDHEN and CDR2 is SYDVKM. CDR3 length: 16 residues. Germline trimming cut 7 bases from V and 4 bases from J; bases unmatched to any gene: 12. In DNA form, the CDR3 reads TGTGCCAGCACCGGAACCTACAGGGGTAGCACCGGGGAGCTGTTTTTT. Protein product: CASTGTYRGSTGELFF.

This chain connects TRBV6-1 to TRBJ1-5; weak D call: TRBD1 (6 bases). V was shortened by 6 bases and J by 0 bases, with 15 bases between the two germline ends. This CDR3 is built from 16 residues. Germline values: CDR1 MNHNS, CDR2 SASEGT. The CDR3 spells CASRTKQGFSNQPQHF. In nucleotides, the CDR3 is TGTGCCAGCAGGACTAAACAGGGATTTAGCAATCAGCCCCAGCATTTT.

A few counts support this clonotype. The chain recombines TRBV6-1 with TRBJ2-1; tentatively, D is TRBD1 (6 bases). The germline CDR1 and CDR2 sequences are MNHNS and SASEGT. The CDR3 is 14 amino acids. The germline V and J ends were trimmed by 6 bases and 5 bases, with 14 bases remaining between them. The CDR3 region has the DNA TGTGCCAGCAGCAAGGACAGAACCGACAATGAGCAGTTCTTC. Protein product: CASSKDRTDNEQFF.

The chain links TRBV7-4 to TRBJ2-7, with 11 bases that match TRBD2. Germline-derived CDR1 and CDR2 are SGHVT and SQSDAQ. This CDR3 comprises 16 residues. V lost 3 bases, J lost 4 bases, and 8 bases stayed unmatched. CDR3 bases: TGTGCCAGCAGCTTCGTTAGCGGGGGGGCCGGGTACGAGCAGTACTTC. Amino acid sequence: CASSFVSGGAGYEQYF. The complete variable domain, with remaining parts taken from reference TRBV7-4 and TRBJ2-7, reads GAGVSQSPRYKVAKRGRDVALRCDSISGHVTLYWYRQTLGQGSEVLTYSQSDAQRDKSGRPSGRFSAERPERSVSTLKIQRTEQGDSAVYLCASSFVSGGAGYEQYFGPGTRLTVT.

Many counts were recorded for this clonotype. CDR3 nucleotides: TGTGCCAGCAGAGCGGGGTGGCAATACAATGAGCAGTTCTTC. It specifies CASRAGWQYNEQFF. This rearrangement joins TRBV6-1 to TRBJ2-1; 7 bases line up with TRBD2. In germline, CDR1 is MNHNS, CDR2 SASEGT. V trimming: 6 bases; J trimming: 4 bases; junction bases outside the gene matches: 6. The CDR3 is made up of 14 amino acids.

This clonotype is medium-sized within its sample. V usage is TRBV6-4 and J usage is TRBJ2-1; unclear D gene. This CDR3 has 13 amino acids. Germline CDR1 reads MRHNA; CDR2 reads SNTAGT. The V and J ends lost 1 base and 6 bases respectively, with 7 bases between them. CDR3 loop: CASSDLSSNEQFF. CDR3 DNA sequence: TGTGCCAGCAGTGACTTGAGTTCCAATGAGCAGTTCTTC.

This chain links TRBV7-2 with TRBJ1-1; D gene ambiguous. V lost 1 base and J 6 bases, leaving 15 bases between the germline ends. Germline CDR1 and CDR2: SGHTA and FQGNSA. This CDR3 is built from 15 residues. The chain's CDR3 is CASSLVAGLVAEAFF. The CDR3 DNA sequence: TGTGCCAGCAGCTTAGTCGCTGGGTTGGTCGCTGAAGCTTTCTTT.

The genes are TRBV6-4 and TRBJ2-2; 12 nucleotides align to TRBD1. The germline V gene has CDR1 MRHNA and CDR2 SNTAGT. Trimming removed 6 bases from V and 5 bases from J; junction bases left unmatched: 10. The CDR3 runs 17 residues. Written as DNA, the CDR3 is TGTGCCAGCAGCCCGGGACAGGGGGCGCCCCGGACCGGGGAGCTGTTTTTT. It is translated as CASSPGQGAPRTGELFF.

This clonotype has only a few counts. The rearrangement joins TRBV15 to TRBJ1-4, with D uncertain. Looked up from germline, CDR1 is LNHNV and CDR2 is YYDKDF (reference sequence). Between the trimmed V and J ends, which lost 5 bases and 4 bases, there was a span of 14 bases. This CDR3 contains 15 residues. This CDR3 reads CATSEPPVVNEKLFF. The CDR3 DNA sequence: TGTGCCACCAGCGAACCCCCCGTAGTTAATGAAAAACTGTTTTTT.

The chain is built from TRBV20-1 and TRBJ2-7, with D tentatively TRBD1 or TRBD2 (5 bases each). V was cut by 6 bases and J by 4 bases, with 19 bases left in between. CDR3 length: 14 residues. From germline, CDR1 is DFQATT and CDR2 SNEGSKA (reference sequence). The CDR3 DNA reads TGCAGTGCCGTGGGGCAGGGCCGGAGGTACGAGCAGTACGTC. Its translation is CSAVGQGRRYEQYV.

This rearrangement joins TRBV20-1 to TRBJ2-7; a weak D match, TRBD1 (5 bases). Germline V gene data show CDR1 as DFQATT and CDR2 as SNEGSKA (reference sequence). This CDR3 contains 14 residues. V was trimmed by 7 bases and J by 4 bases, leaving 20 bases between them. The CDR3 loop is CSGRIRANGYEQYV. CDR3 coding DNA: TGCAGTGGCCGGATCAGGGCTAACGGGTACGAGCAGTACGTC.

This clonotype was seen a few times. The CDR3 reads CASRRQGSLETQYF. The CDR3 DNA reads TGTGCCAGCAGGCGACAGGGGAGTTTGGAGACCCAGTACTTC. This chain links TRBV12-3 or TRBV12-4 with TRBJ2-5; TRBD1 aligns across 8 bases. The trim removed 6 bases at V and 5 bases at J, leaving 8 bases unmatched. This CDR3 region has 14 residues.

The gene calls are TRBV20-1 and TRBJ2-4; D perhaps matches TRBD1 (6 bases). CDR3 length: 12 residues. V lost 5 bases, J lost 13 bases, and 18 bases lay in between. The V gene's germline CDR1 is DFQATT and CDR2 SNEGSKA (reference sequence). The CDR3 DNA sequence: TGCAGTGCTCGACACCAGGACAGCTCCCAGTACTTC. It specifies CSARHQDSSQYF.